These T cell receptor beta chains were read from a single sample in a study of chemoradiotherapy in HPV16-positive cancers. Here immunoSEQ multiplex PCR was the method, and the copy in TCRdb shows in-frame clones only, minus some. The sample lists 45,000 to 60,000 clones, roughly 90% seen once, with roughly 3.3% in the top ten. Specimen: blood, collected from a patient who underwent chemoradiotherapy. Source of these receptors: a human donor with HPV-associated anogenital cancer. Both conserved end residues are part of each CDR3. Each record gives: D gene, clone size, V gene, CDR3 length, J gene, CDR3 DNA, CDR3 protein. D genes are given only for firm matches. Clone size is shown for a subset of rows, as once, few, many or a class of expanded clone.

.	once	TRBV13	13	TRBJ1-1	TGTGCCAGCAGCACCGGTGGAAGGGATGAAGCTTTCTTT	CASSTGGRDEAFF
.	.	TRBV2	12	TRBJ2-7	TGTGCCAGCAGAGATCAGGGAGACGAGCAGTACTTC	CASRDQGDEQYF
.	.	TRBV5-4	15	TRBJ1-1	TGTGCCAGCAGCCCCCCAGTGGTCGGGAACACTGAAGCTTTCTTT	CASSPPVVGNTEAFF
.	once	TRBV6-1	16	TRBJ1-5	TGTGCCAGCAGTGAAAGTGTTTGGAGACCTTCGCAGCCCCAGCATTTT	CASSESVWRPSQPQHF
TRBD2	once	TRBV19	15	TRBJ2-3	TGTGCCAGTAGTAAGAGCGGGGTTAGCACAGATACGCAGTATTTT	CASSKSGVSTDTQYF
.	.	TRBV9	12	TRBJ1-1	TGTGCCAGCAGCGTATACGGGGGAGAAGCTTTCTTT	CASSVYGGEAFF
TRBD1	.	TRBV28	13	TRBJ1-1	TGTGCCAGCAGGGGGGACAGCGGTCTTGGAGCTTTCTTT	CASRGDSGLGAFF
.	.	TRBV7-2	16	TRBJ2-3	TGTGCCAGCAGCCTATGGAGGAGCCTAAGCACAGATACGCAGTATTTT	CASSLWRSLSTDTQYF
.	.	TRBV2	16	TRBJ1-4	TGTGCCAGCAGTGAGTGGGGTCTGAATGGAAAAGGCCGGGCCCGTTTT	CASSEWGLNGKGRARF
TRBD1	.	TRBV2	13	TRBJ2-2	TGTGCCAGCACCGAACAGGGGACCGGGGAGCTGTTTTTT	CASTEQGTGELFF
.	.	TRBV4-3	14	TRBJ1-2	TGCGCCAGCAGCCAAGAAGGGGGTGGCTATGGCTACACCTTC	CASSQEGGGYGYTF
.	.	TRBV27	13	TRBJ1-2	TGTGCCAGCAGTTTAGGGCGCTACTATGGCTACACCTTC	CASSLGRYYGYTF
TRBD1	.	TRBV19	14	TRBJ2-5	TGTGCCAGTAGCCCTCGACAGGGAATGGGGGCCCAGTACTTC	CASSPRQGMGAQYF
TRBD1	.	TRBV7-6	15	TRBJ2-7	TGTGCCAGCAGCGTCCGGGACAGGGGTCCTTACGAGCAGTACTTC	CASSVRDRGPYEQYF
.	.	TRBV7-2	12	TRBJ1-4	TGTGCCAGCAGCTTAGCCCAAGTGGAACTGTTTTTT	CASSLAQVELFF
.	once	TRBV5-8	14	TRBJ1-4	TGTGCCAGCAGCAAAGGAAGCGCTAATGAAAAACTGTTTTTT	CASSKGSANEKLFF
TRBD1	.	TRBV9	14	TRBJ1-6	TGTGCCAGCAGCGCCGGGACAGGAGATTCACCCCTCCACTTT	CASSAGTGDSPLHF
.	.	TRBV6-5	15	TRBJ2-1	TGTGCCAGCAGTACTTATGGGACAATCGACAATGAGCAGTTCTTC	CASSTYGTIDNEQFF
.	.	TRBV9	14	TRBJ2-1	TGTGCCAGCAACCGGGACGGCCTGTACAATGAGCAGTTCTTC	CASNRDGLYNEQFF
TRBD2	.	TRBV4-2	16	TRBJ2-2	TGTGCCAGCAGCCAAGAGCGGGGGGAGACCACCGGGGAGCTGTTTTTT	CASSQERGETTGELFF
TRBD1	.	TRBV5-3	15	TRBJ1-5	TGTGCCAGAAGGACGACAGGGGGCTGCAATCAGCCCCAGCATTTT	CARRTTGGCNQPQHF
.	.	TRBV6-5	14	TRBJ2-4	TGTGCCAGCAGCACAGGGTTGGGCAAAAACATTCAGTACTTC	CASSTGLGKNIQYF
.	.	TRBV4-3	13	TRBJ1-1	TGCGCCAGCAGCCAAGCCCCGGGCACTGAAGCTTTCTTT	CASSQAPGTEAFF
TRBD2	.	TRBV14	18	TRBJ2-2	TGTGCCAGCAGCCTATGGCTAGCGGGGGCCCGGGGTACCGGGGAGCTGTTTTTT	CASSLWLAGARGTGELFF
TRBD2	.	TRBV9	16	TRBJ2-2	TGTGCCAGCAGCGTAGGCGGTGGACTAGGACGCGGGGAGCTGTTTTTT	CASSVGGGLGRGELFF
TRBD2	.	TRBV2	15	TRBJ2-1	TGTGCCAGCAGGAGGGCTAGCGGGGGGCCCAATGAGCAGTTCTTC	CASRRASGGPNEQFF
TRBD1	.	TRBV6-1	14	TRBJ1-2	TGTGCCAGCAGTCCGGGACAGGGGAGCTATGGCTACACCTTC	CASSPGQGSYGYTF
.	.	TRBV5-5	15	TRBJ1-2	TGTGCCAGCAGCTCCAGGACAGATCTTAACTATGGCTACACCTTC	CASSSRTDLNYGYTF
.	.	TRBV18	14	TRBJ2-5	TGTGCCAGCTCACCAAAGGGAGGCGGGGAGACCCAGTACTTC	CASSPKGGGETQYF
.	.	TRBV9	15	TRBJ2-3	TGTGCCAGCAGCGTAGAGCCGGGAGTGGGAGATACGCAGTATTTT	CASSVEPGVGDTQYF
.	once	TRBV6-1	14	TRBJ2-5	TGTGCCAGCAGGAGGCGGACCACAGAAGAGACCCAGTACTTC	CASRRRTTEETQYF
TRBD2	.	TRBV5-1	15	TRBJ2-3	TGCGCCAGCAGCTTGGCGAGCGGGAGCATAGATACGCAGTATTTT	CASSLASGSIDTQYF
.	.	TRBV9	15	TRBJ1-1	TGTGCCAGCAGCGTAGAGGGCACACCTATCGCTGAAGCTTTCTTT	CASSVEGTPIAEAFF
TRBD2	.	TRBV15	15	TRBJ2-7	TGTGCCACCAGCACGGGACTAGCGGCAACCTACGAGCAGTACTTC	CATSTGLAATYEQYF
.	.	TRBV7-9	15	TRBJ1-4	TGTGCCAGCAGCCTCCTCGGGCCTGCTAATGAAAAACTGTTTTTT	CASSLLGPANEKLFF
.	.	TRBV7-2	12	TRBJ1-5	TGTGCCAGCAGCTTAATCGGAGAGCCCCAGCATTTT	CASSLIGEPQHF
TRBD2	.	TRBV7-2	18	TRBJ2-5	TGTGCCAGCACCCTGACTAGCGGGGGGCCGCTGTACCAAGAGACCCAGTACTTC	CASTLTSGGPLYQETQYF
TRBD1	few	TRBV5-4	15	TRBJ2-7	TGTGCCAGCAGCTTGGGACAGGGAACAGGCTACGAGCAGTACTTC	CASSLGQGTGYEQYF
TRBD1	once	TRBV29-1	14	TRBJ1-4	TGCAGCGCTGGGGCCGGGACAGGGCGAGAAAAACTGTTTTTT	CSAGAGTGREKLFF
TRBD1	.	TRBV19	14	TRBJ1-5	TGTGCCAGTAGTATAGGACAGGGCGGTCAGCCCCAGCATTTT	CASSIGQGGQPQHF
.	.	TRBV27	11	TRBJ2-7	TGTGCCAGCAGCCTCTTATACGAGCAGTACTTC	CASSLLYEQYF
.	.	TRBV15	14	TRBJ2-3	TGTGCCACCAGCAGAGAACAGTTCACAGATACGCAGTATTTT	CATSREQFTDTQYF
.	.	TRBV5-4	14	TRBJ1-2	TGTGCCAGCAGCCGAGAGGGAGCCCCCTATGGCTACACCTTC	CASSREGAPYGYTF
TRBD1	.	TRBV7-9	14	TRBJ1-1	TGTGCCAGCAGCGCGACAGGACAGGGGGCAGGAGCTTTCTTT	CASSATGQGAGAFF
.	.	TRBV19	15	TRBJ2-3	TGTGCCAGTAGTATCCTCCCTAGCGCCCCAGATACGCAGTATTTT	CASSILPSAPDTQYF
.	.	TRBV11-2	16	TRBJ2-4	TGTGCCAGCAGCTCCCGGAGAAGGGCATCCAAAAACATTCAGTACTTC	CASSSRRRASKNIQYF
.	.	TRBV11-3	14	TRBJ1-1	TGTGCCAGCAGCTTAGGACGGGGGAACACTGAAGCTTTCTTT	CASSLGRGNTEAFF
TRBD2	.	TRBV14	18	TRBJ2-1	TGTGCCAGCAACACTATCTACGCCGGGACTAGCGGGAACAATGAGCAGTTCTTC	CASNTIYAGTSGNNEQFF
TRBD1	.	TRBV6-5	12	TRBJ1-1	TGTGCCAGCACAGGACAGGGGGCTGAAGCTTTCTTT	CASTGQGAEAFF
.	few	TRBV19	11	TRBJ2-3	TGTGCCAGTAGTTTTAGCGATACGCAGTATTTT	CASSFSDTQYF
.	.	TRBV18	16	TRBJ2-5	TGTGCCAGCTCACCCATTACGCCGACAGGTCAAGAGACCCAGTACTTC	CASSPITPTGQETQYF
.	.	TRBV7-2	11	TRBJ2-1	TGTGCCAGCAGCTTAGTCGGTGAGCAGTTCTTC	CASSLVGEQFF
TRBD2	.	TRBV4-3	16	TRBJ2-2	TGCGCCAGCAGCCAAGGGACTAGCGGAAACACCGGGGAGCTGTTTTTT	CASSQGTSGNTGELFF